This is a list of T cell receptor beta chains from one sample in a study of T cells in Graves' hyperthyroidism and ophthalmopathy. In TCRdb, the multiplex PCR reads were re-called with MiXCR into one record per CDR3 protein. Of roughly 740,000 distinct CDR3 sequences listed, roughly 17% are singletons. Sequencing was performed on blood. All receptors derive from a man between 18 and 29 years old with Graves' hyperthyroidism. Each CDR3 is given with its conserved first and last residue. The D gene is left open where the match is weak. The listing skips clone size in some rows; elsewhere it reads once, few, many or a size class.

d_call	j_call	clone_size	v_call	cdr3_aa	cdr3_nt
-	TRBJ2-1	many	TRBV11-2	CASSYGTSSYNEQFF	TGTGCCAGCAGCTACGGGACAAGCTCCTACAATGAGCAGTTCTTC
TRBD1	TRBJ2-3	few	TRBV29-1	CSYDRAADTQYF	TGCAGCTACGACAGGGCCGCAGATACGCAGTATTTT
TRBD1	TRBJ2-7	many	TRBV7-9	CASSPRQGGTYEQYF	TGTGCCAGCAGCCCCCGACAGGGGGGGACATACGAGCAGTACTTC
-	TRBJ1-2	few	TRBV24-1	CATSDWNVGGYTF	TGTGCCACCAGTGATTGGAACGTGGGGGGCTACACCTTC
-	TRBJ2-7	-	TRBV6-6	CASSYTGNPENEQYF	TGTGCCAGCAGTTACACGGGGAATCCAGAAAACGAGCAGTACTTC
TRBD1	TRBJ2-7	-	TRBV12-3/TRBV12-4	CASSPTGVRSYEQYF	TGTGCCAGCAGTCCGACAGGGGTTAGGTCCTACGAGCAGTACTTC
TRBD2	TRBJ2-5	many	TRBV6-5	CASSYSRTGGPGETQYF	TGTGCCAGCAGTTACTCTCGGACGGGAGGGCCCGGTGAGACCCAGTACTTC
-	TRBJ2-5	few	TRBV25-1	CASGEHSHLNEETQYF	TGTGCCAGCGGGGAACATTCTCATCTCAACGAAGAGACCCAGTACTTC
-	TRBJ1-5	-	TRBV19	CASSIRNQPQHF	TGTGCCAGTAGTATCCGGAATCAGCCCCAGCATTTT
-	TRBJ1-1	many	TRBV27	CASSSWTAGHTEAFF	TGTGCCAGCAGTTCTTGGACAGCCGGGCACACTGAAGCTTTCTTT
-	TRBJ2-4	many	TRBV28	CASSLSGTGNNIQYF	TGTGCCAGCAGCCTATCCGGAACAGGGAATAACATTCAGTACTTC
-	TRBJ2-5	-	TRBV2	CASSSRERGIQYF	TGTGCCAGCAGTTCCCGGGAGCGTGGGATCCAGTACTTC
-	TRBJ2-5	many	TRBV27	CASIPWGSERLETQYF	TGTGCCAGCATACCGTGGGGGTCCGAGCGACTAGAGACCCAGTACTTC
TRBD1	TRBJ2-2	few	TRBV29-1	CSVTGQGRTGELFF	TGCAGCGTTACCGGACAGGGACGCACCGGGGAGCTGTTTTTT
-	TRBJ2-1	-	TRBV7-9	CASSWDSPGEQFF	TGTGCCAGCAGCTGGGACTCCCCGGGGGAGCAGTTCTTC
TRBD2	TRBJ2-7	many	TRBV27	CASSLGGVGVYEQYF	TGTGCCAGCAGTTTAGGGGGGGTAGGAGTCTACGAGCAGTACTTC
TRBD1	TRBJ1-4	-	TRBV20-1	CSARPGAGGLGGKLFF	TGCAGTGCTAGGCCAGGGGCAGGGGGCCTGGGGGGAAAACTGTTTTTT
TRBD1	TRBJ1-6	few	TRBV19	CASSIGQVGSPLHF	TGTGCCAGTAGTATCGGACAGGTTGGCTCACCCCTCCACTTT
-	TRBJ2-7	-	TRBV15	CATSREQGSVNEQYF	TGTGCCACCAGCAGAGAGCAGGGATCGGTTAACGAGCAGTACTTC
TRBD1	TRBJ2-1	many	TRBV27	CASSWGQGEQFF	TGTGCCAGCAGTTGGGGACAGGGTGAGCAGTTCTTC
TRBD1	TRBJ2-7	-	TRBV25-1	CASSAFGTGDGEQYF	TGTGCCAGCAGTGCCTTCGGGACAGGGGACGGCGAGCAGTACTTC
-	TRBJ2-4	many	TRBV20-1	CSARDRDQVNIQYF	TGCAGTGCTAGAGATAGGGACCAAGTAAACATTCAGTACTTC
-	TRBJ2-3	many	TRBV2	CASSVGAGGALDTQYF	TGTGCCAGCAGTGTCGGAGCGGGCGGCGCTCTGGATACGCAGTATTTT
-	TRBJ2-3	few	TRBV5-4	CASSVYGRSTDTQYF	TGTGCCAGCAGCGTGTATGGGAGGAGCACAGATACGCAGTATTTT
-	TRBJ1-5	-	TRBV29-1	CSVGPQHF	TGCAGCGTCGGGCCCCAGCATTTT
TRBD1	TRBJ1-2	many	TRBV2	CAAGQNYGYTF	TGTGCCGCGGGACAGAACTATGGCTACACCTTC
TRBD2	TRBJ2-7	few	TRBV14	CASSPSPAGIYEQYF	TGTGCCAGCAGCCCCTCCCCAGCGGGGATATACGAGCAGTACTTC
-	TRBJ2-3	many	TRBV5-6	CASSLVRDSTDTQYF	TGTGCCAGCAGCTTGGTCAGGGATAGCACAGATACGCAGTATTTT
TRBD1	TRBJ2-1	many	TRBV27	CASSSQGAGNEQFF	TGTGCCAGCAGCTCACAGGGGGCGGGAAATGAGCAGTTCTTC
TRBD1	TRBJ2-3	-	TRBV7-9	CASSFRTGATDTQYF	TGTGCCAGCAGCTTCCGGACAGGGGCCACAGATACGCAGTATTTT
TRBD1	TRBJ2-1	many	TRBV19	CASLDRVGRRDRRPEQFF	TGTGCCAGCCTCGACAGGGTGGGCCGCAGAGACCGCCGACCTGAGCAGTTCTTC
TRBD1	TRBJ2-7	many	TRBV28	CASTYQGQGHYEQYF	TGTGCCAGCACGTACCAGGGACAGGGTCACTACGAGCAGTACTTC
TRBD1	TRBJ2-3	-	TRBV6-1	CASSTWTGGRGNTQYF	TGTGCCAGCAGCACATGGACAGGGGGGCGCGGGAATACGCAGTATTTT
TRBD1	TRBJ2-7	many	TRBV20-1	CSARGQGVGYEQYF	TGCAGTGCTAGGGGCCAGGGGGTTGGTTACGAGCAGTACTTC